The T cell receptor (beta chain) under discussion was sequenced for a study of blood T cell repertoires in COVID-19. Overall study context: Some COVID-19 samples were acute and others convalescent; all came from the United States, Italy and Spain.

TCRdb's copy holds only in-frame clones and misses some; the assay was immunoSEQ multiplex PCR. This table holds some 390,000 clones, around 87% found once. Followed over time, Seattle patients had been enrolled while infection was active. This clonotype was obtained from a woman aged 55-69 years with COVID-19, enrolled during active disease. Sample: peripheral blood.

The CDR3 is CASSLRGAGDTQYF. CDR3 bases: TGTGCCAGCAGTTTACGGGGGGCAGGAGATACGCAGTATTTT. The J gene is TRBJ2-3, the V gene TRBV28, with D perhaps TRBD2 (7 bases). This CDR3 contains 14 residues. CDR1 MDHEN and CDR2 SYDVKM come from the germline V gene. Trimming cost V 2 bases and J 5 bases, with 11 bases left between them.